The 21 T cell receptor beta chains given below trace back to one sample, sequenced in a study of tumor-infiltrating lymphocytes in primary liver carcinoma. With roughly 540 ng total RNA as template and a constant-region primer, TCR beta cDNA was made. TCR beta libraries came from three nested multiplex PCR rounds using slightly modified ARM-PCR. Running 10 cycles apiece, the first two PCR rounds relied on TRBV1-TRBV30 forward primers together with a C-beta reverse primer. MiXCR, applied by TCRdb to the multiplex PCR reads, yields one record per CDR3 protein. The sample shows fewer than 350,000 distinct CDR3 sequences, 50% to 70% of them seen only once. Both blood RNA, taken from unsorted whole blood, and germline DNA were extracted. Sequences were obtained from peripheral blood. The receptors were gathered from a middle-aged man with primary liver carcinoma and hepatitis B virus infection.

About this clonotype: A single base separates this from a much larger clone, so it may be a read error. The chain joins TRBV6-9 to TRBJ2-2; D is possibly TRBD2 (6 bases). The germline gives CDR1 MNHGY, CDR2 SVAAGI. The CDR3 runs to 15 residues. The CDR3, as DNA: TGTGCCAGCAGTTATGACGCCAGGAACACCGGGGGGCTGTTTTTT. This gives the protein CASSYDARNTGGLFF.

The V and J genes are TRBV6-2 or TRBV6-3 and TRBJ2-1; D not resolved. The ends were cut back, 8 bases at V and 4 bases at J, with 9 bases in the middle. Germline V gene lookup returns CDR1 MNHEY and CDR2 SVGEGT. CDR3 length: 12 residues. The CDR3 reads CASHADYNEQFF. For the CDR3, the DNA is TGTGCCAGCCATGCGGATTACAATGAGCAGTTCTTC.

Turning to this clonotype: Possible read error: a much larger clone is one base away. The rearrangement links TRBV4-1 to TRBJ2-3, with TRBD2 as a possible D gene (5 bases). This CDR3 is built from 15 residues. Germline V gene lookup returns CDR1 MGHRA and CDR2 YSYEKL. Here the CDR3 reads CASSPRTASIDTQYF. The CDR3 nucleotides are TGCGCCAGCAGCCCACGGACGGCTAGCATAGATACGCAGTATTTT.

This clonotype was picked up many times. The J gene is TRBJ2-7, the V gene TRBV4-1, with 9 bases fitting TRBD1. Germline loops: CDR1 MGHRA, CDR2 YSYEKL. The CDR3 covers 15 residues. V was clipped by 2 bases and J by 7 bases; unmatched bases: 9. Written as DNA, the CDR3 is TGCGCCAGCAGCCAACTCCGGACAGGGGTGGAGGAGCAGTACTTC. It specifies CASSQLRTGVEEQYF.

This clonotype was recorded many times. The rearrangement links TRBV29-1 to TRBJ1-3; a possible D gene is TRBD1 (5 bases). V was pared by 1 base and J by 2 bases, with 9 bases between. There are 14 residues in the CDR3. CDR1 and CDR2 from the germline V gene are SQVTM and ANQGSEA. CDR3 nucleotides: TGCAGCGTTGAAGTGTTGGGGGCTGGAAACACCATATATTTT. Translation gives CSVEVLGAGNTIYF.

As to this clonotype: One base away lies a much larger clone, so this may be a sequencing read error. The V call is TRBV12-3 or TRBV12-4, the J call TRBJ2-3; 8 bases align to TRBD2. J was trimmed by 5 bases and V by 8 bases; bases with no gene match: 9. The CDR3 extends over 14 amino acids. This CDR3 is CASGSTSGGDTQYF. CDR3 nucleotides: TGTGCCAGCGGTTCAACTAGCGGCGGAGATACGCAGTATTTT.

Comment on this clonotype: Sequence at one end of the junction differs from germline and may be a read error. V gene TRBV11-1 combines with J gene TRBJ1-1, with D unclear. Looked up from germline, CDR1 is SGHAT and CDR2 is FQDESV (reference sequence). The CDR3 has 14 residues. CDR3 protein: CVSNLVGRNTEAFF. CDR3 bases: TGTGTCAGCAACTTAGTGGGCAGGAACACTGAAGCTTTCTTT.

Concerning this clonotype itself: A much larger clone lies one base from this, so it may be a read error. For the CDR3, the DNA is TGTGCCAGCAGTTACCGGGCTCAAGGCATAGATACGCAGTATTTT. This encodes CASSYRAQGIDTQYF. This chain connects TRBV6-5 to TRBJ2-3; D ambiguous. Germline CDR1 MNHEY, CDR2 SVGAGI. The CDR3 runs to 15 residues. V lost 2 bases to trimming and J lost 5 bases, with 14 bases between them.

The chain employs TRBV7-9 and TRBJ2-1; 9 bases are a match to TRBD1. This CDR3 has 15 amino acids. The V gene's germline CDR1 is SEHNR and CDR2 FQNEAQ (reference sequence). Germline trimming cut 5 bases from V and 5 bases from J; bases unmatched to any gene: 7. This CDR3 is CASSPPGQGDNEQFF. The CDR3 DNA sequence: TGTGCCAGCAGCCCTCCGGGACAGGGAGACAATGAGCAGTTCTTC.

Concerning this clonotype itself: A much larger clonotype is one base distant, so this may be a read error. The CDR3 does not close with the conserved phenylalanine or tryptophan, likely indicating a read error. V usage is TRBV6-2 or TRBV6-3 and J usage is TRBJ2-1, with D unresolved. This CDR3 comprises 13 residues. CDR1 MNHEY and CDR2 SVGEGT come from the germline V gene. V was cut by 5 bases and J by 7 bases, with 12 bases left in between. The CDR3 sequence: CASSAPEVNEQFY. DNA of the CDR3: TGTGCCAGCAGTGCCCCTGAGGTTAATGAGCAGTTCTAC.

This clonotype was observed at least ten times. This chain joins TRBV6-5 and TRBJ2-1; 11 nucleotides line up with TRBD2. Per germline, CDR1 MNHEY and CDR2 SVGAGI. The CDR3 runs 16 residues. Unmatched junction bases numbered 12, after V lost 6 bases and J lost 8 bases. The CDR3: CASSTSGRLLGHEQFF. The DNA for the CDR3 is TGTGCCAGCAGCACTAGCGGGAGACTCCTGGGCCATGAGCAGTTCTTC.

V usage is TRBV6-6 and J usage is TRBJ2-1, with 10 bases aligning to TRBD2. Germline V lookup: CDR1 MNHNY, CDR2 SVGAGI (reference sequence). Unmatched junction bases numbered 12, after V lost 5 bases and J lost 8 bases. CDR3 size: 16 residues. The CDR3 sequence: CASSTLAGGADDEQFF. The CDR3 coding sequence is TGTGCCAGCAGTACCTTAGCGGGAGGAGCGGACGATGAGCAGTTCTTC.

A single count supports this clonotype. The J gene is TRBJ1-6, the V gene TRBV14; D is undetermined. V was cut by 2 bases and J by 12 bases, with 17 bases left in between. Germline assignment: CDR1 SGHDN and CDR2 FVKESK. The CDR3 spans 15 residues. The CDR3 nucleotides read TGTGCCAGCAGCCAACTAGGCCGGACCGCCCAACCCCTCCACTTT. Its translation is CASSQLGRTAQPLHF.

As to this clonotype: One junction end disagrees with the germline gene, perhaps due to a read error. This chain joins TRBV6-6 and TRBJ2-5; a weak D match, TRBD2 (6 bases). Germline CDR1 reads MNHNY; CDR2 reads SVGAGI (reference sequence). The CDR3 runs 14 residues. The CDR3 DNA is TGTGCCAGCAGCCAGACTAGGAAAAAAGATACCCAGTACTTC. Its protein is CASSQTRKKDTQYF.

Regarding this clonotype: This could be a read error, since a much larger clone is one nucleotide away. The chain joins TRBV12-3 or TRBV12-4 to TRBJ2-1, with 14 bases that match TRBD2. J lost 0 bases, V lost 7 bases, and 11 bases had no gene match. The length of the CDR3 is 19 residues. The CDR3, as DNA: TGTGCCAGCACCCTTCCGGGACTAGCGGGAGTGGGCTCCTACAATGAGCAGTTCTTC. Protein: CASTLPGLAGVGSYNEQFF.

The rearrangement joins TRBV28 to TRBJ2-7; a possible D gene is TRBD2 (6 bases). Trimming cost V 3 bases and J 9 bases, with 18 bases left between them. The CDR3 spans 14 residues. Germline CDR1 reads MDHEN; CDR2 reads SYDVKM. The CDR3 sequence: CASSFQLAPGRQYF. In nucleotides, the CDR3 is TGTGCCAGCAGTTTCCAGCTAGCGCCGGGGAGGCAGTACTTC. Supplemented by reference TRBV28 and TRBJ2-7, the full variable domain reads DVKVTQSSRYLVKRTGEKVFLECVQDMDHENMFWYRQDPGLGLRLIYFSYDVKMKEKGDIPEGYSVSREKKERFSLILESASTNQTSMYLCASSFQLAPGRQYFGPGTRLTVT.

Points on this clonotype: A clone one base away is much larger, so this may be a read error. The chain has TRBV4-2 and TRBJ2-1, with 7 bases fitting TRBD2. Germline V lookup: CDR1 LGHNA, CDR2 YNFKEQ. V shed 1 base and J 7 bases; nucleotides not matched to a gene: 19. CDR3 size: 19 residues. The CDR3 reads CASSQAGGGPNGSLNEQFF. The DNA for the CDR3 is TGTGCCAGCAGCCAAGCTGGGGGGGGTCCTAACGGGAGCTTGAATGAGCAGTTCTTC.

The rearrangement uses TRBV11-3 and TRBJ2-1; 10 bases align to TRBD1. The J segment lost 6 bases and the V segment lost 2 bases, leaving 4 bases of the junction unmatched. Germline lookup yields CDR1 SGHNT and CDR2 YENEEA. CDR3 length equals 15 residues. The CDR3 nucleotides are TGTGCCAGCAGCTTAACCAGGACAGGGGGCAATGAGCAGTTCTTC. This sequence encodes CASSLTRTGGNEQFF.

V is TRBV6-2 or TRBV6-3 and J is TRBJ2-6, with D tentatively TRBD1 (6 bases). V was cut by 1 base and J by 1 base, with 11 bases left in between. Germline CDR1 and CDR2: MNHEY and SVGEGT. The CDR3 is 17 amino acids. The CDR3 here is CASSYYRDRSGANVLTF. CDR3 DNA sequence: TGTGCCAGCAGTTACTACAGGGATAGATCTGGGGCCAACGTCCTGACTTTC.

For this clonotype: A read error may explain this, as a much larger clone is one base away. The chain couples TRBV12-5 to TRBJ2-1, with D possibly being TRBD1 (5 bases). The germline V gene encodes CDR1 LGHNT and CDR2 FRNRAP. This CDR3 spans 12 amino acids. The V gene lost 7 bases and the J gene lost 9 bases, with 13 bases spanning the gap. CDR3 loop: CASDQGAAEQFF. The CDR3, as DNA: TGTGCTAGTGACCAAGGGGCCGCTGAGCAGTTCTTC.

Points on this clonotype: This sequence may be a read error, since a much larger clone differs from it by one base. This rearrangement joins TRBV6-1 to TRBJ2-5, with no clear D. CDR1 is MNHNS, CDR2 SASEGT, per germline. This CDR3 has 18 amino acids. V lost 5 bases and J 5 bases, leaving 27 bases between the germline ends. The CDR3 loop reads CASSPFEPPTRAFETQYF. The CDR3 region has the DNA TGTGCCAGCAGTCCTTTTGAACCTCCGACAAGGGCCTTCGAGACCCAGTACTTC.